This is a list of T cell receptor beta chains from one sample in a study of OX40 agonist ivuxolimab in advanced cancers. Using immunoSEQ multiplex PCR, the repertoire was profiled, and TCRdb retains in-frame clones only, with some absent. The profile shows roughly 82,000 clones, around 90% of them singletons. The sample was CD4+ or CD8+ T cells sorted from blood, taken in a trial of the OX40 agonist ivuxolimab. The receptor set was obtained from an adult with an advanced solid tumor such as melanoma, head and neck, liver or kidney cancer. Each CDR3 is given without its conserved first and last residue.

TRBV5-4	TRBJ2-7	ASSPGGYEQY
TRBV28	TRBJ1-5	ASSPGNQPQH
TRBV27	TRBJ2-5	ASSLSGRVGGETQY
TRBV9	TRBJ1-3	ASSGTGRD
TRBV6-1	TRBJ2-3	ASKGGTSTDTQY
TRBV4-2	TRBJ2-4	ASSQTGKNIQY
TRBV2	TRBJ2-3	ASRDSLDTQY
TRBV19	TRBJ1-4	ASSRGQPTTNEKLF
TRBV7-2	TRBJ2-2	ASSRSPLAGGQTGELF
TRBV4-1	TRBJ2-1	ASSQDSPGGRKRF
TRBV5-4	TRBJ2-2	ASSLDSTTGELF
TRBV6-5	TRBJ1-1	ASRWTGGKSTEAF
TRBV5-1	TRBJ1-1	ASSLAGRDNTEAF
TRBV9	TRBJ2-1	ASSPWTSGGAYNEQF
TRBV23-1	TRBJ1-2	ASGPDRQIKGYT
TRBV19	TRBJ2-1	ASSMSRFTNNEQF
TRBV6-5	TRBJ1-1	ASRPRQGSNTEAF
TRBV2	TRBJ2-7	ASRSYEQY
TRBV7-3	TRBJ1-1	ASSFTGVQNTEAF
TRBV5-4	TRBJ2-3	ASSSPTDTQY
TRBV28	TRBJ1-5	ASRYPRADQPQH
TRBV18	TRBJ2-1	ASSPGQQGRQF
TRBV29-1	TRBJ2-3	SVAKLAASTDTQY
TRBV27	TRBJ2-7	ASRTRLAGAYEQY
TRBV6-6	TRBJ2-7	ASSFGTVTYEQY
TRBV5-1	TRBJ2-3	ASSRGDGADTQY